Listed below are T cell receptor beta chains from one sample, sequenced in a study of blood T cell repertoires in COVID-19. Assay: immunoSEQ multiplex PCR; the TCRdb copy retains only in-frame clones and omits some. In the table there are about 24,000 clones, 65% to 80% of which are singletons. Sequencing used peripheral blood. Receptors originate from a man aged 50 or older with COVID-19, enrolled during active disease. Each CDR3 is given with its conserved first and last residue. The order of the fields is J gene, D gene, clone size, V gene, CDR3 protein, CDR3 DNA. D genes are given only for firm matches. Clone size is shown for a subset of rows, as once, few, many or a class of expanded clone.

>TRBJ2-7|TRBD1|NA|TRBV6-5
CASRGTVSYEQYF
TGTGCCAGCAGAGGGACAGTCTCCTACGAGCAGTACTTC
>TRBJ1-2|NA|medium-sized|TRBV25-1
CASSEAGDYGYTF
TGTGCCAGCAGTGAAGCAGGGGACTATGGCTACACCTTC
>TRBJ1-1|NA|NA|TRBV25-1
CASSGNVHGAFF
TGTGCCAGCAGTGGAAACGTCCACGGGGCTTTCTTT
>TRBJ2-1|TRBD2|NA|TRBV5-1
CASSRGGLSYNEQFF
TGCGCCAGCAGCCGCGGGGGACTATCCTACAATGAGCAGTTCTTC
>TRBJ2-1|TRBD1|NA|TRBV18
CASSPGTGGRNEQFF
TGTGCCAGCTCACCCGGCACAGGGGGAAGGAATGAGCAGTTCTTC
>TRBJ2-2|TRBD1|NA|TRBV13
CASSSWTGGVTGELFF
TGTGCCAGCAGCTCCTGGACAGGGGGCGTCACCGGGGAGCTGTTTTTT
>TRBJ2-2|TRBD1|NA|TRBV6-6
CASSYEGQGSPGELFF
TGTGCCAGCAGTTATGAGGGACAGGGGTCTCCCGGGGAGCTGTTTTTT
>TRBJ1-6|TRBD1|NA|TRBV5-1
CASSPDGQGSSPLHF
TGCGCCAGCAGCCCGGATGGACAGGGATCTTCACCCCTCCACTTT
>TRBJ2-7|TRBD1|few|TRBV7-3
CASSQDSGTGVYEQYF
TGTGCCAGCAGCCAGGACTCCGGGACAGGGGTCTACGAGCAGTACTTC
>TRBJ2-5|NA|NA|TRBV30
CAWGADGKTQYF
TGTGCCTGGGGGGCGGACGGGAAGACCCAGTACTTC
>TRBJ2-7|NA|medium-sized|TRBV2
CASRSRVSSYEQYF
TGTGCCAGCAGGTCCAGGGTAAGCTCCTACGAGCAGTACTTC
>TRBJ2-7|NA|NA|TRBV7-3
CASSPTGSGEQYF
TGTGCCAGCAGCCCCACAGGATCGGGCGAGCAGTACTTC
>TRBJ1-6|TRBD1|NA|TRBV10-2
CASTGQLQSPLHF
TGCGCCAGCACGGGACAGCTCCAATCACCCCTCCACTTT
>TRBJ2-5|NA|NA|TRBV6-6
CASSYGGGQAETQYF
TGTGCCAGCAGTTACGGTGGTGGGCAGGCGGAGACCCAGTACTTC
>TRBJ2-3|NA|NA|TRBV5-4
CASSKGGAGDTQYF
TGTGCCAGCTCAAAAGGGGGGGCAGGTGATACGCAGTATTTT
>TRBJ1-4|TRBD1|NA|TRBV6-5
CASSKDRGTQKLFF
TGTGCCAGCAGTAAGGACAGGGGAACTCAAAAACTGTTTTTT
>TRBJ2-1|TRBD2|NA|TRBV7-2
CASSRKGTSGTVTYNEQFF
TGTGCCAGCAGTCGTAAGGGGACTAGCGGGACGGTGACCTACAATGAGCAGTTCTTC
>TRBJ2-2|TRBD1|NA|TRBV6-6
CASSRRQGQGELFF
TGTGCCAGCAGCCGACGACAGGGACAAGGGGAGCTGTTTTTT
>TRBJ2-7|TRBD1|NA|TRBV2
CASSEPSTGGLEQYF
TGTGCCAGCAGTGAACCCTCGACAGGGGGCCTCGAGCAGTACTTC
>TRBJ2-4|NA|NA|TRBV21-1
CASSKKGWLAGRMGLAKNIQYF
TGTGCCAGCAGCAAAAAGGGATGGCTAGCGGGTCGTATGGGACTAGCCAAAAACATTCAGTACTTC
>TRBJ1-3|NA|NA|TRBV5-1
CASSLGGLQGPGNTIYF
TGCGCCAGCAGCTTGGGGGGCCTACAGGGCCCCGGGAACACCATATATTTT
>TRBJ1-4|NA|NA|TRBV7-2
CASSLQGQFNEKLFF
TGTGCCAGCAGCTTACAAGGACAGTTTAATGAAAAACTGTTTTTT
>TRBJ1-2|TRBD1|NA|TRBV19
CASSIPGQGKYGYTF
TGTGCCAGTAGTATCCCGGGACAGGGGAAGTATGGCTACACCTTC
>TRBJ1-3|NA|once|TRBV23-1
CASSQSRGGQSSGNTIYF
TGCGCCAGCAGTCAATCAAGGGGAGGACAAAGCTCTGGAAACACCATATATTTT